A selection of T cell receptor beta chains follows, all from one sample in a study of T cell changes during pregnancy in multiple sclerosis. Assay: immunoSEQ multiplex PCR; the TCRdb copy retains only in-frame clones and omits some. Altogether 40,000 to 45,000 clones are present, approximately 91% being singletons, with the ten largest covering roughly 0.5%. Sequences were derived from CD4+ T cells from peripheral blood mononuclear cells, sampled in the second trimester of pregnancy. The receptors shown here come from a female donor in good health, enrolled as a control in a pregnancy study. Both conserved end residues are part of each CDR3. The D gene is left open where the match is weak. Clone size is stated in some rows and not others, as once, few, many or a class when expanded.

J: TRBJ2-7; size: .; D: TRBD1; V: TRBV6-5; CDR3: CASSYGTGIHEQYF; DNA: TGTGCCAGCAGTTACGGGACAGGGATCCACGAGCAGTACTTC
J: TRBJ1-3; size: .; D: .; V: TRBV7-9; CDR3: CASSYLQGSSGNTIYF; DNA: TGTGCCAGCAGCTACCTGCAGGGGAGCTCTGGAAACACCATATATTTT
J: TRBJ2-5; size: .; D: .; V: TRBV18; CDR3: CASSPGLVETQYF; DNA: TGTGCCAGCTCACCAGGCCTAGTGGAGACCCAGTACTTC
J: TRBJ2-7; size: .; D: .; V: TRBV6-5; CDR3: CASSSETAQYF; DNA: TGTGCCAGCAGTTCTGAGACAGCGCAGTACTTC
J: TRBJ2-7; size: .; D: .; V: TRBV18; CDR3: CASSPLSFGEQYF; DNA: TGTGCCAGCTCACCACTGAGTTTTGGCGAGCAGTACTTC
J: TRBJ2-7; size: once; D: .; V: TRBV27; CDR3: CASSSHRDEQYF; DNA: TGTGCCAGCAGTTCACACAGGGACGAGCAGTACTTC
J: TRBJ1-2; size: .; D: .; V: TRBV30; CDR3: CAWNTQGANYGYTF; DNA: TGTGCCTGGAATACTCAGGGCGCTAACTATGGCTACACCTTC
J: TRBJ2-3; size: .; D: .; V: TRBV30; CDR3: CAWSLRPRTDTQYF; DNA: TGTGCCTGGAGTCTTCGGCCGCGGACAGATACGCAGTATTTT
J: TRBJ1-1; size: .; D: .; V: TRBV7-6; CDR3: CASSLVRGGRNIYTEAFF; DNA: TGTGCCAGCAGCTTAGTTAGGGGGGGACGGAACATTTACACTGAAGCTTTCTTT
J: TRBJ2-1; size: .; D: TRBD2; V: TRBV7-9; CDR3: CASSLPQAGVEQFF; DNA: TGTGCCAGCAGCTTACCCCAGGCGGGAGTCGAGCAGTTCTTC
J: TRBJ1-1; size: .; D: .; V: TRBV5-1; CDR3: CASSLGAGAEAFF; DNA: TGCGCCAGCAGCTTGGGCGCCGGGGCTGAAGCTTTCTTT
J: TRBJ2-3; size: .; D: .; V: TRBV5-4; CDR3: CASSLGLSSDTQYF; DNA: TGTGCCAGCAGCTTGGGGCTCTCTAGCGATACGCAGTATTTT
J: TRBJ1-2; size: few; D: .; V: TRBV7-9; CDR3: CASSLGQGGSYGYTF; DNA: TGTGCCAGCAGCTTAGGGCAGGGAGGGAGCTATGGCTACACCTTC
J: TRBJ1-1; size: .; D: TRBD1; V: TRBV28; CDR3: CASSFLDRGFGTEAFF; DNA: TGTGCCAGCAGTTTCTTGGACAGGGGTTTTGGGACTGAAGCTTTCTTT
J: TRBJ1-1; size: .; D: .; V: TRBV25-1; CDR3: CASSESMGSTEAFF; DNA: TGTGCCAGCAGTGAATCTATGGGGAGTACTGAAGCTTTCTTT
J: TRBJ1-5; size: .; D: .; V: TRBV19; CDR3: CASSQGLHQPQHF; DNA: TGTGCCAGCTCCCAGGGCCTCCATCAGCCCCAGCATTTT
J: TRBJ2-3; size: .; D: .; V: TRBV27; CDR3: CASRANRAYTQYF; DNA: TGTGCCAGCAGAGCTAACCGAGCTTATACGCAGTATTTT
J: TRBJ2-2; size: .; D: .; V: TRBV7-8; CDR3: CATRRVSDNGELFF; DNA: TGTGCCACCCGCCGGGTTTCGGACAACGGGGAGCTGTTTTTT
J: TRBJ1-2; size: once; D: .; V: TRBV30; CDR3: CAWSVESNYGYTF; DNA: TGTGCCTGGAGTGTAGAGTCCAACTATGGCTACACCTTC
J: TRBJ2-2; size: .; D: .; V: TRBV6-5; CDR3: CASTLTRNTGELFF; DNA: TGTGCCAGCACCCTGACAAGGAACACCGGGGAGCTGTTTTTT
J: TRBJ1-5; size: .; D: .; V: TRBV11-3; CDR3: CASPGTMKGSNQPQHF; DNA: TGTGCCAGCCCCGGGACAATGAAAGGTAGCAATCAGCCCCAGCATTTT
J: TRBJ1-3; size: .; D: .; V: TRBV25-1; CDR3: CASSLSGNTIYF; DNA: TGTGCCAGCAGCCTCTCTGGAAACACCATATATTTT
J: TRBJ1-6; size: .; D: .; V: TRBV6-6; CDR3: CASSYGEGNSPLHF; DNA: TGTGCCAGCAGTTACGGGGAGGGCAATTCACCCCTCCACTTT
J: TRBJ2-1; size: .; D: TRBD2; V: TRBV5-1; CDR3: CASSWAGTSGGAGYNEQFF; DNA: TGCGCCAGCAGCTGGGCCGGGACTAGCGGGGGGGCCGGGTACAATGAGCAGTTCTTC
J: TRBJ2-7; size: .; D: TRBD2; V: TRBV28; CDR3: CASRGTSGSGEQYF; DNA: TGTGCCAGCAGGGGGACTAGCGGGAGTGGTGAGCAGTACTTC
J: TRBJ2-3; size: .; D: .; V: TRBV11-3; CDR3: CASSFGGGVGGKTDTQYF; DNA: TGTGCCAGCAGCTTTGGCGGGGGCGTGGGAGGAAAAACAGATACGCAGTATTTT
J: TRBJ2-7; size: few; D: .; V: TRBV6-1; CDR3: CASTDRGLGGGEQYF; DNA: TGTGCCAGCACCGATCGGGGGTTAGGAGGAGGCGAGCAGTACTTC
J: TRBJ2-7; size: .; D: TRBD1; V: TRBV4-3; CDR3: CASSQETDRGYEQYF; DNA: TGCGCCAGCAGCCAAGAGACAGACAGGGGCTACGAGCAGTACTTC
J: TRBJ1-5; size: .; D: .; V: TRBV21-1; CDR3: CASSKQGNNQPQHF; DNA: TGTGCCAGCAGCAAACAGGGGAACAATCAGCCCCAGCATTTT
J: TRBJ2-2; size: .; D: TRBD2; V: TRBV7-3; CDR3: CASSPRGGGARTGELFF; DNA: TGTGCCAGCAGCCCGAGGGGCGGGGGGGCGCGCACCGGGGAGCTGTTTTTT
J: TRBJ2-3; size: .; D: TRBD2; V: TRBV6-1; CDR3: CATKLGSGRPDTQYF; DNA: TGTGCCACCAAGCTGGGGAGCGGGAGACCAGATACGCAGTATTTT
J: TRBJ1-6; size: .; D: .; V: TRBV10-3; CDR3: CAISEGADGYSPLHF; DNA: TGTGCCATCAGTGAGGGGGCGGACGGGTATTCACCCCTCCACTTT
J: TRBJ1-5; size: few; D: .; V: TRBV28; CDR3: CASSLVRGGMPQHF; DNA: TGTGCCAGCAGTTTAGTCAGGGGAGGGATGCCCCAGCATTTT
J: TRBJ2-3; size: .; D: .; V: TRBV2; CDR3: CASRSRALTDTQYF; DNA: TGTGCCAGCAGGTCGCGGGCCCTAACAGATACGCAGTATTTT
J: TRBJ2-7; size: .; D: TRBD2; V: TRBV5-1; CDR3: CASSPLAGVSYEQYF; DNA: TGCGCCAGCAGCCCTTTAGCGGGAGTCAGCTACGAGCAGTACTTC
J: TRBJ1-5; size: .; D: .; V: TRBV4-2; CDR3: CASSQTDSRNNQPQHF; DNA: TGTGCCAGCAGCCAAACGGACAGTAGAAACAATCAGCCCCAGCATTTT
J: TRBJ2-5; size: .; D: TRBD2; V: TRBV10-3; CDR3: CAISEKVVLAGRETQYF; DNA: TGTGCCATCAGTGAGAAGGTGGTTCTAGCGGGGAGAGAGACCCAGTACTTC
J: TRBJ2-7; size: .; D: .; V: TRBV19; CDR3: CASSMAGQPTREQYF; DNA: TGTGCCAGTAGTATGGCGGGTCAGCCAACGCGGGAGCAGTACTTC
J: TRBJ2-7; size: once; D: TRBD2; V: TRBV28; CDR3: CASAYGLAGVYEQYF; DNA: TGTGCCAGCGCTTACGGACTAGCGGGAGTCTACGAGCAGTACTTC
J: TRBJ1-6; size: medium-sized; D: .; V: TRBV10-1; CDR3: CASSGGPQEPLHF; DNA: TGCGCCAGCAGTGGGGGCCCCCAGGAACCCCTCCACTTT
J: TRBJ2-6; size: .; D: .; V: TRBV18; CDR3: CASSPQGGPGANVLTF; DNA: TGTGCCAGCTCACCACAGGGGGGGCCTGGGGCCAACGTCCTGACTTTC
J: TRBJ2-7; size: .; D: .; V: TRBV6-5; CDR3: CASSKFGGNYEQYF; DNA: TGTGCCAGCAGCAAATTTGGGGGGAACTACGAGCAGTACTTC
J: TRBJ1-6; size: .; D: .; V: TRBV6-5; CDR3: CASSPRSNSPLHF; DNA: TGTGCCAGCAGCCCCCGGAGCAATTCACCCCTCCACTTT
J: TRBJ1-2; size: .; D: .; V: TRBV9; CDR3: CASSEGSGQTTPYGYTF; DNA: TGTGCCAGCAGCGAGGGGAGCGGACAGACGACCCCTTATGGCTACACCTTC
J: TRBJ1-6; size: .; D: .; V: TRBV7-3; CDR3: CASSPGGGAFGSLHF; DNA: TGTGCCAGCAGCCCGGGCGGGGGGGCCTTTGGGTCCCTCCACTTT